This T cell receptor beta chain was sequenced in a study of T cell responses to AZD1222 COVID-19 vaccine. Regarding the study as a whole: Vaccination with two AZD1222 doses was followed by a rise in Spike-specific TCR breadth and depth. White British donors predominated, females outnumbered males, and clonal diversity was possibly underestimated.

This CDR3 has 13 residues. V was shortened by 8 bases and J by 0 bases, with 8 bases between the two germline ends. The germline gives CDR1 SGHAT, CDR2 FQDESV (reference sequence). Turning to this clone: What it binds is unknown.

Libraries were prepared by immunoSEQ multiplex PCR; TCRdb keeps only in-frame clonotypes and omits some of them. The data contain about 160,000 clones, more than 75% of them singletons. This receptor was taken from an adult who received the AZD1222 COVID-19 vaccine. V and J are TRBV11-1 and TRBJ1-3, with D tentatively TRBD1 (5 bases). The source was peripheral blood, collected 28 days after the second AZD1222 dose. CDR3 nucleotides: TGTGCCAGCGGGGCCGCCTCTGGAAACACCATATATTTT. As protein: CASGAASGNTIYF. The entire variable domain, with the rest obtained from reference TRBV11-1 and TRBJ1-3, is as follows: EAEVAQSPRYKITEKSQAVAFWCDPISGHATLYWYRQILGQGPELLVQFQDESVVDDSQLPKDRFSAERLKGVDSTLKIQPAELGDSAMYLCASGAASGNTIYFGEGSWLTVV.